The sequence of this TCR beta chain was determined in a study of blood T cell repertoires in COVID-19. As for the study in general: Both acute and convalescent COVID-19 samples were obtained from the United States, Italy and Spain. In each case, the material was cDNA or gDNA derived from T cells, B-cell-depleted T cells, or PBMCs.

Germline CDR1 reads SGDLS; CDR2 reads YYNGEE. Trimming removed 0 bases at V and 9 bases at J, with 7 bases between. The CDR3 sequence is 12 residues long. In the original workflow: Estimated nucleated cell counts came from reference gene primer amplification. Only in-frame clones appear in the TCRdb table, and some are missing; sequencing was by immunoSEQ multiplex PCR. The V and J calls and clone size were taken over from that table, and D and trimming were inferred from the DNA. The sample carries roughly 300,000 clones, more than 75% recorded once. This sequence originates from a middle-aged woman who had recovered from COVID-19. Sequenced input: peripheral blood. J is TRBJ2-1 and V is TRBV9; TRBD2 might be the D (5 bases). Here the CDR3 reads CASSVAEGEQFF. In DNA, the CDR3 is TGTGCCAGCAGCGTAGCTGAGGGTGAGCAGTTCTTC.